This T cell receptor beta chain was recorded in a study of T cell changes during pregnancy in multiple sclerosis. Assay: immunoSEQ multiplex PCR; the TCRdb copy retains only in-frame clones and omits some. The sample records tens of thousands of clones, over 75% being singletons. Per the germline V gene, CDR1 is ENHRY and CDR2 is SYGVKD. The CDR3 runs 14 residues. The V end was cut by 0 bases, the J end by 4 bases, with 9 bases between. Sequenced material: CD8+ T cells from peripheral blood mononuclear cells, taken after pregnancy. This clonotype was obtained from a female donor with multiple sclerosis, enrolled in a pregnancy study. V is TRBV10-3 and J is TRBJ1-2; possibly TRBD1 for D (5 bases). CDR3 in amino acids: CAISESDRFYGYTF. CDR3 DNA sequence: TGTGCCATCAGTGAGTCTGACAGATTCTATGGCTACACCTTC.